Listed here are 26 T cell receptor beta chains from one sample, sequenced in a study of regulatory T cells in long-lasting Graves disease. Time point of the sample: newly diagnosed GD, antithyroid drugs for less than 3 months. Isolated PBMC RNA provided the starting material for the TCR library. Library construction for TCR beta used iRepertoire HTBI primers and Arm-PCR of CDR3 regions. TCRdb reprocessed the multiplex PCR reads with MiXCR, giving one entry per CDR3 protein. The repertoire holds about 370,000 distinct CDR3 sequences, with roughly 15% as singletons. Sequenced material: peripheral blood mononuclear cells (PBMCs), taken at new diagnosis, from a patient treated with antithyroid drugs. The receptors come from a female donor with Graves disease.

The V and J genes are TRBV11-2 and TRBJ2-3; D remains unclear. CDR1 and CDR2 from the germline V gene are SGHAT and FQNNGV. Trimming removed 2 bases at V and 0 bases at J, with 6 bases between. The CDR3 is 14 amino acids. CDR3 region: CASSLSLSTDTQYF. The CDR3 DNA is TGTGCCAGCAGCTTAAGCCTAAGCACAGATACGCAGTATTTT.

This clonotype showed up many times. The rearrangement links TRBV2 to TRBJ1-5, with D possibly being TRBD1 (6 bases). Germline V gives CDR1 SNHLY, CDR2 FYNNEI. The V and J ends lost 5 bases and 5 bases respectively, with 16 bases between them. The CDR3 spans 15 residues. CDR3 in amino acids: CASSLQGFKDQPQHF. The CDR3 bases are TGTGCCAGCAGTCTCCAGGGGTTTAAGGATCAGCCCCAGCATTTT.

The rearrangement links TRBV12-3 or TRBV12-4 to TRBJ1-2, with D uncertain. The length of the CDR3 is 14 residues. V gave up 3 bases and J gave up 4 bases, with 12 bases separating them. The CDR3 is CASSFLGSGYGYTF. As DNA, the CDR3 is TGTGCCAGCAGTTTTCTCGGGTCTGGCTATGGCTACACCTTC.

This clonotype occurred many times. The V gene is TRBV11-2, the J gene TRBJ2-7; no firm D call. The germline CDR1 and CDR2 sequences are SGHAT and FQNNGV. The CDR3 is 15 amino acids. V lost 0 bases to trimming and J lost 3 bases, with 12 bases between them. In nucleotides, the CDR3 is TGTGCCAGCAGCTTAGAAGGGTTACTTTACTACGAGCAGTACTTC. It is translated as CASSLEGLLYYEQYF.

This clonotype was observed at least ten times. V and J are TRBV2 and TRBJ2-1; 13 bases fit TRBD2. CDR1 SNHLY and CDR2 FYNNEI come from the germline V gene. The CDR3 extends over 16 amino acids. V shed 1 base, J shed 6 bases, and the junction held 3 bases outside the gene matches. In DNA form, the CDR3 reads TGTGCCAGCAGTGAAGGAACTAGCGGGGGGGGCAATGAGCAGTTCTTC. Encoded protein: CASSEGTSGGGNEQFF.

The table lists this clonotype with many counts. The chain joins TRBV29-1 to TRBJ2-3; D gene ambiguous. Germline V gene lookup returns CDR1 SQVTM and CDR2 ANQGSEA. The CDR3 is made up of 14 amino acids. V lost 3 bases and J 2 bases, leaving 12 bases between the germline ends. The CDR3 reads CSVDLQASTDTQYF. The CDR3 nucleotides are TGCAGCGTTGACCTCCAGGCCTCCACAGATACGCAGTATTTT.

Ten or more counts support this clonotype. The rearrangement joins TRBV6-1 to TRBJ1-1, with a weak D call TRBD1 (5 bases). This CDR3 is 16 amino acids long. Germline CDR1 reads MNHNS; CDR2 reads SASEGT. V lost 6 bases to trimming and J lost 6 bases, with 23 bases between them. The CDR3 DNA is TGTGCCAGCAGCAGACAAACGGGGGAATCTGGGTCTGAAGCTTTCTTT. Its translation: CASSRQTGESGSEAFF.

This clonotype was recorded many times. The genes are TRBV6-2 or TRBV6-3 and TRBJ1-2; a possible D gene is TRBD1 (5 bases). V was clipped by 3 bases and J by 7 bases, with 15 bases between them. CDR1 is MNHEY and CDR2 is SVGEGT in the germline V gene. The length of the CDR3 is 14 residues. CDR3 residues: CASSYLQGLPGYTF. CDR3 sequence (DNA): TGTGCCAGCAGTTATCTTCAGGGTCTGCCTGGCTACACCTTC.

This clonotype has ten or more counts. This chain uses TRBV2 with TRBJ2-1, with 10 nucleotides matching TRBD2. Per the germline V gene, CDR1 is SNHLY and CDR2 is FYNNEI. This CDR3 region has 14 residues. The V gene end was trimmed by 7 bases and the J gene end by 6 bases; junction bases not matched to a gene: 6. As DNA, the CDR3 is TGTGCCAGCACGTCACTAGCGGGGATCAATGAGCAGTTCTTC. Amino acids: CASTSLAGINEQFF.

This clonotype appeared many times. The chain employs TRBV3-1 and TRBJ2-5, with D hard to call. V gave up 0 bases and J gave up 1 base, with 15 bases separating them. This CDR3 is built from 17 residues. The germline gives CDR1 LGHDT, CDR2 YNNKEL (reference sequence). The DNA for the CDR3 is TGTGCCAGCAGCCAAGACGGAGCGACTGGCCCCCAAGAGACCCAGTACTTC. This gives the protein CASSQDGATGPQETQYF.

Ten or more counts support this clonotype. The CDR3 nucleotides read TGTGCCAGCAGCTCTCAGCGGGAGGGGAGCACAGATACGCAGTATTTT. Translating gives CASSSQREGSTDTQYF. V usage is TRBV7-2 and J usage is TRBJ2-3, with 10 bases identical to TRBD2. The V gene's germline CDR1 is SGHTA and CDR2 FQGNSA. Germline trimming cut 4 bases from V and 0 bases from J; bases unmatched to any gene: 4. This CDR3 has 16 residues.

This clonotype was seen repeatedly, ten times or more. The chain has TRBV12-3 or TRBV12-4 and TRBJ2-1, with D possibly TRBD2 on 6 matching bases. Trimming took off 3 bases at V and 4 bases at J, with 16 bases between the two ends. The CDR3 is made up of 16 amino acids. As DNA, the CDR3 is TGTGCCAGCAGTTTTTCGGGAGTTCTGGCGTACAATGAGCAGTTCTTC. Protein: CASSFSGVLAYNEQFF.

This clonotype was picked up many times. The chain carries TRBV9 and TRBJ1-5; D is ambiguous. The V gene's germline CDR1 is SGDLS and CDR2 YYNGEE. This CDR3 contains 15 residues. Trimming left V 3 bases short and J 3 bases short, with 13 bases between. CDR3 amino acids: CASSDGLQLNQPQHF. In DNA, the CDR3 is TGTGCCAGCAGCGATGGGCTTCAGCTCAATCAGCCCCAGCATTTT.

This clonotype occurred many times. The rearrangement joins TRBV12-3 or TRBV12-4 to TRBJ2-1; D call uncertain. V gave up 6 bases and J gave up 9 bases, with 15 bases separating them. This CDR3 spans 13 amino acids. The CDR3 nucleotides read TGTGCCAGCAGCTCCGATTCTGGGTCTGAGCAGTTCTTC. This encodes CASSSDSGSEQFF.

This clonotype was seen ten or more times. This chain links TRBV7-2 with TRBJ2-1; possibly TRBD2 for D (6 bases). V was shortened by 5 bases and J by 0 bases, with 11 bases between the two germline ends. Germline CDR1 and CDR2: SGHTA and FQGNSA. CDR3 size: 15 residues. The CDR3, as DNA: TGTGCCAGCAGCCGGGACTCCGGCTCCTACAATGAGCAGTTCTTC. It encodes CASSRDSGSYNEQFF.

This clonotype has a count of ten or more. This chain joins TRBV10-3 and TRBJ2-3; unclear D gene. CDR1 and CDR2 from the germline V gene are ENHRY and SYGVKD. This CDR3 region has 15 residues. With 10 bases removed from V and 3 bases from J, the gap between germline ends came to 20 bases. The CDR3, as DNA: TGTGCCACTGCCGGCGCACCTCACCGGACAGATACGCAGTATTTT. It translates to CATAGAPHRTDTQYF.

As regards this clonotype: Just one base apart from a much larger clone, this may be a read error. The chain joins TRBV27 to TRBJ1-2; D possibly corresponds to TRBD1 (5 bases). Germline lookup yields CDR1 MNHEY and CDR2 SMNVEV (reference sequence). The CDR3 is made up of 15 amino acids. In DNA, the CDR3 is TGTGCCTGCAGTTCTAGGGACGTGTCAAAGGGGGGCTACACCTTC. Residues: CACSSRDVSKGGYTF.

This clonotype was detected many times. This rearrangement joins TRBV7-9 to TRBJ1-5; D gene unclear. The V end was cut by 5 bases, the J end by 2 bases, with 10 bases between. The CDR3 is made up of 14 amino acids. The germline V gene has CDR1 SEHNR and CDR2 FQNEAQ (reference sequence). In DNA form, the CDR3 reads TGTGCCAGCAGCCCGACCGCGGGCAATCAGCCCCAGCATTTT. As protein: CASSPTAGNQPQHF.

A few counts support this clonotype. V and J are TRBV5-1 and TRBJ2-1; 12 bases map to TRBD2. Germline CDR1 SGHRS, CDR2 YFSETQ. The CDR3 contains 16 residues. Trimming cost V 5 bases and J 0 bases; bases outside gene matches: 3. CDR3 in amino acids: CASRASGGASYNEQFF. In nucleotides, the CDR3 is TGCGCCAGCAGGGCTAGCGGGGGGGCCTCCTACAATGAGCAGTTCTTC.

This clonotype was counted a few times. The chain combines TRBV29-1 with TRBJ2-2; 10 nucleotides line up with TRBD1. The V gene end was trimmed by 7 bases and the J gene end by 2 bases; junction bases not matched to a gene: 4. Germline V gives CDR1 SQVTM, CDR2 ANQGSEA. The CDR3 is 14 amino acids. CDR3 DNA sequence: TGCAGCGCTGACAGGGGGCCCAACACCGGGGAGCTGTTTTTT. It is translated as CSADRGPNTGELFF.

This clonotype was recorded many times. This chain connects TRBV7-2 to TRBJ2-7; 7 bases agree with TRBD1. The CDR3 covers 16 residues. V lost 5 bases and J lost 2; bases outside the gene matches: 12. CDR1 and CDR2 from the germline V gene are SGHTA and FQGNSA. Written as DNA, the CDR3 is TGTGCCAGCAGCACCTTACCCGGGACAGACGCCTACGAGCAGTACTTC. It translates to CASSTLPGTDAYEQYF.

This clonotype has a count of ten or more. J is TRBJ1-1 and V is TRBV28; no firm D call. The CDR3 runs 14 residues. Germline V gene data show CDR1 as MDHEN and CDR2 as SYDVKM. Trimming took off 10 bases at V and 0 bases at J, with 15 bases between the two ends. DNA for the CDR3: TGTGCCATCTTGCCTGGTGACCTGAACACTGAAGCTTTCTTT. Its protein product is CAILPGDLNTEAFF. Based on the CDR3 plus reference TRBV28 and TRBJ1-1, the full variable domain is DVKVTQSSRYLVKRTGEKVFLECVQDMDHENMFWYRQDPGLGLRLIYFSYDVKMKEKGDIPEGYSVSREKKERFSLILESASTNQTSMYLCAILPGDLNTEAFFGQGTRLTVV.

The table lists this clonotype with many counts. The rearrangement joins TRBV20-1 to TRBJ2-3, with TRBD2 matching 8 bases. Germline CDR1 DFQATT, CDR2 SNEGSKA (reference sequence). V trimming: 1 base; J trimming: 2 bases; junction bases outside the gene matches: 8. This CDR3 is 16 amino acids long. This chain's CDR3 is CSARAGLAGYTDTQYF. DNA for the CDR3: TGCAGTGCTAGAGCCGGATTAGCGGGGTACACAGATACGCAGTATTTT.

This clonotype was seen ten or more times. The V call is TRBV5-1, the J call TRBJ1-1; the match to TRBD1 covers 8 bases. The germline V gene has CDR1 SGHRS and CDR2 YFSETQ. The CDR3 runs 15 residues. V dropped 0 bases and J dropped 3; count of bases not matched to a gene: 4. CDR3 nucleotides: TGCGCCAGCAGCTTGGGACAGGGGTCGGACACTGAAGCTTTCTTT. Protein sequence: CASSLGQGSDTEAFF.

The V and J genes are TRBV19 and TRBJ1-5, with D unresolved. Trimming stripped 7 bases from V and 0 bases from J, with 13 bases between. Germline CDR1 LNHDA, CDR2 SQIVND (reference sequence). The CDR3 loop spans 15 amino acids. CDR3 region: CASTLTGFSNQPQHF. The CDR3 DNA sequence: TGTGCCAGTACCCTAACTGGTTTTAGCAATCAGCCCCAGCATTTT.

This clonotype came up a few times. V and J are TRBV27 and TRBJ2-7; TRBD2 aligns across 11 bases. This CDR3 has 16 residues. J gave up 7 bases and V 5 bases, and 13 bases lay outside the gene matches. Germline-derived CDR1 and CDR2 are MNHEY and SMNVEV (reference sequence). The CDR3 coding sequence is TGTGCCAGCAGTCTTTCGCAACTAGCGGGAGTAAGAGAGCAGTACTTC. The encoded protein is CASSLSQLAGVREQYF.